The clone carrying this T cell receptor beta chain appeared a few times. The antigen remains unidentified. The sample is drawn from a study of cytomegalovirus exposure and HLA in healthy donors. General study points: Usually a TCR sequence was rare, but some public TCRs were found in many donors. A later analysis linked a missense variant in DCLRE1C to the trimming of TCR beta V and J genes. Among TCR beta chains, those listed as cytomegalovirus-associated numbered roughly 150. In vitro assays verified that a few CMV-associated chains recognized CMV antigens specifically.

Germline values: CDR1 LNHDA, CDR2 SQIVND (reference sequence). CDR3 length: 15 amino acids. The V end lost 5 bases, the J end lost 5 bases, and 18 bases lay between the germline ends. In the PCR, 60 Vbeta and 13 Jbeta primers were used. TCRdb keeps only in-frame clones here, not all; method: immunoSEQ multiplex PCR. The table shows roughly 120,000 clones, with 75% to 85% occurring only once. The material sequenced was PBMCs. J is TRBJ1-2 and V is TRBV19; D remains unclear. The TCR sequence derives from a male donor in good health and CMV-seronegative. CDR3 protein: CASSVFVGLLYGYTF. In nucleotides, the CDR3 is TGTGCCAGTAGTGTCTTCGTCGGACTCTTATATGGCTACACCTTC.